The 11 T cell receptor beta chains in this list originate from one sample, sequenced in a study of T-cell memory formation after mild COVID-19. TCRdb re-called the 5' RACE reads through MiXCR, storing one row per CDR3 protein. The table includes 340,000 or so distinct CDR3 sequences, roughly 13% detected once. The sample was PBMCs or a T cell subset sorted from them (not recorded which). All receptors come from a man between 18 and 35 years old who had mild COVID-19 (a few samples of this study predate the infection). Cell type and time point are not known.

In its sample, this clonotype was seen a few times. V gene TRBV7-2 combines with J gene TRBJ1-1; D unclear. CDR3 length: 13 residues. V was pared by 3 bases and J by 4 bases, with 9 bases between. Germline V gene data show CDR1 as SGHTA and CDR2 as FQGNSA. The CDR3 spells CASSFSLTTEAFF. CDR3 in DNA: TGTGCCAGCAGCTTTAGCCTTACCACTGAAGCTTTCTTT.

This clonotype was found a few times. CDR3: CASSHHGTEPYEQYF. For the CDR3, the DNA is TGTGCCAGCAGCCACCACGGGACTGAGCCCTACGAGCAGTACTTC. The chain combines TRBV7-8 with TRBJ2-7; maybe TRBD2 (6 bases). Germline assignment: CDR1 SGHVS and CDR2 FQNEAQ. Between the trimmed V and J ends, which lost 5 bases and 2 bases, there was a span of 16 bases. The CDR3 length is 15 residues.

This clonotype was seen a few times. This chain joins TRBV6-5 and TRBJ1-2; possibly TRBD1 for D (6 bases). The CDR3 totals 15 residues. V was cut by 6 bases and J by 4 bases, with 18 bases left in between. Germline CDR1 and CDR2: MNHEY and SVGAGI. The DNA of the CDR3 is TGTGCCAGCAGGGATGGAGGGGGTGGAGGCTATGGCTACACCTTC. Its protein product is CASRDGGGGGYGYTF.

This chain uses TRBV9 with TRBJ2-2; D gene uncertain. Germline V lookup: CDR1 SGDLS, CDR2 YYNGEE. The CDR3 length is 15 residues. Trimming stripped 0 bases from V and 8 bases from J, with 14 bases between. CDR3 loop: CASSVVDRPWGELFF. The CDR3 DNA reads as TGTGCCAGCAGCGTAGTGGACCGGCCGTGGGGGGAGCTGTTTTTT. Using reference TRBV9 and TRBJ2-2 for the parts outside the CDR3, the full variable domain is DSGVTQTPKHLITATGQRVTLRCSPRSGDLSVYWYQQSLDQGLQFLIQYYNGEERAKGNILERFSAQQFPDLHSELNLSSLELGDSALYFCASSVVDRPWGELFFGEGSRLTVL.

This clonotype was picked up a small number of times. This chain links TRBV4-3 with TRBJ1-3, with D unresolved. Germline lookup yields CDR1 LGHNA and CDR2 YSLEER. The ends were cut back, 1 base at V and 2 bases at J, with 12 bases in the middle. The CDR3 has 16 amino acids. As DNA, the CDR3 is TGCGCCAGCAGCCAAGCCCCCCGGGGTGCTGGAAACACCATATATTTT. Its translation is CASSQAPRGAGNTIYF.

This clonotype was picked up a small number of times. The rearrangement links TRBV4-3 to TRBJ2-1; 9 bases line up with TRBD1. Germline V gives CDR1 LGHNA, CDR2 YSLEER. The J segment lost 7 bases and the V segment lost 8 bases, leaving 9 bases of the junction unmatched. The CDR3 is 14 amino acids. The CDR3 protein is CASGGTGRSNEQFF. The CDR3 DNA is TGCGCCAGCGGCGGGACAGGGCGGTCGAATGAGCAGTTCTTC.

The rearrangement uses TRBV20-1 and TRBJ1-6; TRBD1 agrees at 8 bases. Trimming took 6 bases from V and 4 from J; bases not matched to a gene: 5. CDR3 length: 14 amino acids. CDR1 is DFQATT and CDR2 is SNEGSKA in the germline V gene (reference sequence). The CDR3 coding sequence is TGCAGTGCCACAGGACAGGGTTATAATTCACCCCTCCACTTT. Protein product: CSATGQGYNSPLHF.

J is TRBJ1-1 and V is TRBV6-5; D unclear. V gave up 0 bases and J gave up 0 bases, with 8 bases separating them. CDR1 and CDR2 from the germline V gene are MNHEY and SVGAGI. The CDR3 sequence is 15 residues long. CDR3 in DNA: TGTGCCAGCAGTTACTCAATGTCCTTGAACACTGAAGCTTTCTTT. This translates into CASSYSMSLNTEAFF.

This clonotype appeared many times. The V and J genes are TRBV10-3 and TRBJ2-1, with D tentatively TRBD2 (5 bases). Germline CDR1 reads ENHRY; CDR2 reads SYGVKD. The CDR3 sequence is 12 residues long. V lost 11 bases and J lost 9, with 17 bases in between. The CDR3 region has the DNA TGTGCCGCCCTATCGAGGGATACTGAGCAGTTCTTC. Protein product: CAALSRDTEQFF.

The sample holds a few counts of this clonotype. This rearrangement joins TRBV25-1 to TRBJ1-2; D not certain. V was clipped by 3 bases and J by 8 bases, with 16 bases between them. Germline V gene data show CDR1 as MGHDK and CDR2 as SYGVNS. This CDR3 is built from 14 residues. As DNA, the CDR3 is TGTGCCAGCAGTGATCGAAACCCACGGAGGGGCTACACCTTC. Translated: CASSDRNPRRGYTF.

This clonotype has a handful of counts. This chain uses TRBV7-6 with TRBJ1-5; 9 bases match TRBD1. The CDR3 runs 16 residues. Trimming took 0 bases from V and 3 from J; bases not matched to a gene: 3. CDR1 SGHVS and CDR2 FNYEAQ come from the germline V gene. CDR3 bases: TGTGCCAGCAGCTTAGCGAGGGACAGGGACAATCAGCCCCAGCATTTT. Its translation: CASSLARDRDNQPQHF.